The text below deals with one TCR beta chain. This record belongs to a study of CD8 T cells in ankylosing spondylitis. TCRdb processed the 5' RACE reads anew with MiXCR; each CDR3 protein has one entry. The repertoire consists of about 250,000 distinct CDR3 sequences, with around 32% occurring once and the leading ten covering around 4%. V shed 2 bases and J shed 7 bases, with 4 bases lying between them. CDR3 size: 12 residues. Germline assignment: CDR1 SGHDT and CDR2 YYEEEE. The chain couples TRBV5-6 to TRBJ1-6, with no clear D. This receptor was obtained from a male donor with ankylosing spondylitis or in good health (not recorded which). Sequenced material: blood, either unsorted or a sorted T cell fraction (not recorded which). CDR3 amino acids: CASSFPNSPLHF. As DNA, the CDR3 is TGTGCCAGCAGCTTCCCGAATTCACCCCTCCACTTT. Full variable domain (remainder filled in from reference TRBV5-6 and TRBJ1-6): DAGVTQSPTHLIKTRGQQVTLRCSPKSGHDTVSWYQQALGQGPQFIFQYYEEEERQRGNFPDRFSGHQFPNYSSELNVNALLLGDSALYLCASSFPNSPLHFGNGTRLTVT.